This T cell receptor (beta chain) originates from a study of response to subunit inactivated influenza vaccine. A single record per CDR3 protein comes from TCRdb applying MiXCR to the RT-PCR reads. The sample has 700,000 to 800,000 distinct CDR3 sequences, approximately 18% seen once; the top ten hold roughly a tenth. This CDR3 has 13 residues. Germline trimming cut 3 bases from V and 7 bases from J; bases unmatched to any gene: 6. Germline V lookup: CDR1 DFQATT, CDR2 SNEGSKA (reference sequence). This clonotype has a handful of counts. The chain employs TRBV20-1 and TRBJ2-1; the match to TRBD2 covers 7 bases. Material: PBMCs from blood, obtained roughly 5 days after vaccination. This clonotype was sampled from a middle-aged man who received an inactivated influenza vaccine. CDR3: CSASPLALNEQFF. For the CDR3, the DNA is TGCAGTGCTAGCCCACTAGCGCTGAATGAGCAGTTCTTC.